This T cell receptor (beta chain) emerged from a study of blood T cell repertoires in COVID-19. Germline CDR1 reads GTSNPN; CDR2 reads SVGIG (reference sequence). V shed 4 bases, J shed 7 bases, and the junction held 10 bases outside the gene matches. The CDR3 extends over 13 amino acids. Assay: immunoSEQ multiplex PCR; the TCRdb copy retains only in-frame clones and omits some. Of tens of thousands of clones listed, more than 85% are singletons. V is TRBV30 and J is TRBJ2-7; 7 bases agree with TRBD2. This clonotype was sampled from a man in his 60s with acute or convalescent COVID-19. The sequencing sample was made of peripheral blood. CDR3 protein: CAWNVRGEREQYF. DNA for the CDR3: TGTGCCTGGAACGTACGGGGGGAGAGGGAGCAGTACTTC.